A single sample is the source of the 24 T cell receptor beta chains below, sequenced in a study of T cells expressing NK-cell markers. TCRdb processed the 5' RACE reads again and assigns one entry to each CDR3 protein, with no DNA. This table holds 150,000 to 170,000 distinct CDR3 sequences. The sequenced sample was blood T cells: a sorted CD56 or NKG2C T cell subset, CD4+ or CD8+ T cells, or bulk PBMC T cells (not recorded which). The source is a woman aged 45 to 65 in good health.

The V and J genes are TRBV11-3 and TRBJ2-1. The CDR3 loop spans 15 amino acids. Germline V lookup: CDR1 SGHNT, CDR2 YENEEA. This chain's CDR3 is CASSPDRSSYNEQFF.

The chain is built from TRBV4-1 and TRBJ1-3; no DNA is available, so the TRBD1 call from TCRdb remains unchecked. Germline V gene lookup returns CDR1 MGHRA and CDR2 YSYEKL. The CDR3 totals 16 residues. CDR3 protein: CASSQEGGGTGNTIYF.

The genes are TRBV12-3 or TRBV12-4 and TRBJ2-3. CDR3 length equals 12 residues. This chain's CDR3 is CATLLATDTQYF.

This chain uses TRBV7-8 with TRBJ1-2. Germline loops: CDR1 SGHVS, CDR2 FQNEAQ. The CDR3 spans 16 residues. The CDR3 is CASNHWKIPKLAGYTF.

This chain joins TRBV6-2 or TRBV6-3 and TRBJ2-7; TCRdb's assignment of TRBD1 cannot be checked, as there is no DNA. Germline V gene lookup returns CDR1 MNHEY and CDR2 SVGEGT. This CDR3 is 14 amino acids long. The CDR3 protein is CASSGTGPPYEQYF.

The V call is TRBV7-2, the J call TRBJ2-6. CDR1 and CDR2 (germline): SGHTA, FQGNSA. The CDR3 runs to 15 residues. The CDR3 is CASSPGSSGANVLTF.

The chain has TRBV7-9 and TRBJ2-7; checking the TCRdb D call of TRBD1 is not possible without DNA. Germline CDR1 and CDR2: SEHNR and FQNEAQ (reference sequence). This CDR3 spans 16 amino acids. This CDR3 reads CASSSPFPGGIYEQYF.

The CDR3 sequence is CASSPRPGLAGEVGELFF. The genes are TRBV27 and TRBJ2-2; absent DNA, TCRdb's TRBD2 call cannot be checked. The CDR3 has 18 amino acids. Looked up from germline, CDR1 is MNHEY and CDR2 is SMNVEV (reference sequence).

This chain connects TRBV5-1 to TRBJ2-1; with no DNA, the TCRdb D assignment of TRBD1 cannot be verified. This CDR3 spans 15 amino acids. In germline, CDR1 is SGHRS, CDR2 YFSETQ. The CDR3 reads CASSFGGSWVDEQFF.

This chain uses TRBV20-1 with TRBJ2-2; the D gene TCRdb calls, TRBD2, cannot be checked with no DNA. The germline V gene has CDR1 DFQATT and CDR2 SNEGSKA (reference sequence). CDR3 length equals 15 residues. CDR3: CSAPIADQNTGELFF.

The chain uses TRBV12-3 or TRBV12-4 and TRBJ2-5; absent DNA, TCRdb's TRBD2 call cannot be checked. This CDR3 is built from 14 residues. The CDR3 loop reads CASRPRTRWETQYF.

The CDR3 is CASSEAQDIGGQYF. The genes are TRBV2 and TRBJ2-7; absent DNA, TCRdb's TRBD1 call cannot be checked. Germline CDR1 SNHLY, CDR2 FYNNEI. This CDR3 spans 14 amino acids.

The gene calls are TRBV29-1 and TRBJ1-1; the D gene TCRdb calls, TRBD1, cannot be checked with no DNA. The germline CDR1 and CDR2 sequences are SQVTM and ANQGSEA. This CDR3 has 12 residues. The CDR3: CSVRMRGTEAFF.

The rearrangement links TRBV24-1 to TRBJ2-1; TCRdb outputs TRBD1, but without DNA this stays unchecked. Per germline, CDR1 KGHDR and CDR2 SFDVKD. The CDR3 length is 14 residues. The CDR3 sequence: CATVGTGGIGEQFF.

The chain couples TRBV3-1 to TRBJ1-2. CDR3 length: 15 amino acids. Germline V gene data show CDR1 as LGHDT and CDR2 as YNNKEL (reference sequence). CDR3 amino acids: CASSQPGRDHHGYTF.

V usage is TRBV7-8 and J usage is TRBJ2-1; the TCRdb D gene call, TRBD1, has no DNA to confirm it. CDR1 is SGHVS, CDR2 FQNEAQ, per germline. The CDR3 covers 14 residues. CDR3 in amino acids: CASSLAPGALEQFF. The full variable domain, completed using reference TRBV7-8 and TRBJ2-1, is GAGVSQSPRYKVAKRGQDVALRCDPISGHVSLFWYQQALGQGPEFLTYFQNEAQLDKSGLPSDRFFAERPEGSVSTLKIQRTQQEDSAVYLCASSLAPGALEQFFGPGTRLTVL.

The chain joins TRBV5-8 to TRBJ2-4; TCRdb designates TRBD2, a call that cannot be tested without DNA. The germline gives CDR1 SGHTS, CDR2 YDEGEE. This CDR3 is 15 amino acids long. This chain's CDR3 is CASTPAVAGFPIQYF.

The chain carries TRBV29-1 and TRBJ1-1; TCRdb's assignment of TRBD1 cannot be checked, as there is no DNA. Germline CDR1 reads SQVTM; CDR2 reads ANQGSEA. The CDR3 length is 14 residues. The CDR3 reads CSVPQGSLNTEAFF.

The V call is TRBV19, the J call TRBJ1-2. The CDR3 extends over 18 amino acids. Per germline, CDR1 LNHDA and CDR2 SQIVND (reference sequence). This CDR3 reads CASSISLFWQGSNYGYTF.

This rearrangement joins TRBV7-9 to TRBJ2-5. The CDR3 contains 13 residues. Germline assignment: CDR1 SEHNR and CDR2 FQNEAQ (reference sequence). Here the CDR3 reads CASSPEWQETQYF.

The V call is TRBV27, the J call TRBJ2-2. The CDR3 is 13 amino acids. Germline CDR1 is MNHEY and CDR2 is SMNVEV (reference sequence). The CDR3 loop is CASSLSRAGELFF.

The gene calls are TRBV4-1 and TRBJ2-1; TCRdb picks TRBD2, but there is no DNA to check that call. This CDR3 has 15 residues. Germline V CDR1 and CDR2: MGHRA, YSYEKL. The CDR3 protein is CASSQSLAGVNEQFF.

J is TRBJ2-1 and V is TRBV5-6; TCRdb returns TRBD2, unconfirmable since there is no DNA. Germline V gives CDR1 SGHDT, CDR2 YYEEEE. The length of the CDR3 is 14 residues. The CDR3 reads CASSLGDPGLASFF. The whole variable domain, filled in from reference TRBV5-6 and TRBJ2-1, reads DAGVTQSPTHLIKTRGQQVTLRCSPKSGHDTVSWYQQALGQGPQFIFQYYEEEERQRGNFPDRFSGHQFPNYSSELNVNALLLGDSALYLCASSLGDPGLASFFGPGTRLTVL.

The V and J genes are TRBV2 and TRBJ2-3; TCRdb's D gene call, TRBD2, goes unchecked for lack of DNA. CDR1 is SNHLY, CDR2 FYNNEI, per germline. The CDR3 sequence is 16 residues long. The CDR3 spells CASSRLAGGSTDTQYF.